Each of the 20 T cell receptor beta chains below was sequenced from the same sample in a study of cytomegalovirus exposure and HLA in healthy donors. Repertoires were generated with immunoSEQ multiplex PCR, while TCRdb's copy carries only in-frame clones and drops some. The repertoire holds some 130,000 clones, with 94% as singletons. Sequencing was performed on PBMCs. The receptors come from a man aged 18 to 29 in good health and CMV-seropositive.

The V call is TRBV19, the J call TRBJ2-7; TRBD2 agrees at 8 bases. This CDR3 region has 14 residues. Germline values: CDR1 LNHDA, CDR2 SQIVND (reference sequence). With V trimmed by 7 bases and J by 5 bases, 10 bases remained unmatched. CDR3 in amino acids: CASIGREGTHEQYF. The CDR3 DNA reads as TGTGCCAGTATTGGACGGGAGGGCACCCACGAGCAGTACTTC.

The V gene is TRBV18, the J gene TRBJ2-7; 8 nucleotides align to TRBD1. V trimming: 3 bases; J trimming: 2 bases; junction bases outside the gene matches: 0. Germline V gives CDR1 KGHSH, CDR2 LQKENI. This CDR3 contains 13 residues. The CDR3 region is CASSPRGPYEQYF. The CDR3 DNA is TGTGCCAGCTCACCCAGGGGGCCCTACGAGCAGTACTTC.

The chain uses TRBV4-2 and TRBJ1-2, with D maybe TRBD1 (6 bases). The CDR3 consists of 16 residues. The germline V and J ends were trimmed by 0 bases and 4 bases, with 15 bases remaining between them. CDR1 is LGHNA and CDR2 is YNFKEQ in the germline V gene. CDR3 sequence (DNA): TGTGCCAGCAGCCAAGAGCCGGGGAACAGGGCCTATGGCTACACCTTC. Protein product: CASSQEPGNRAYGYTF.

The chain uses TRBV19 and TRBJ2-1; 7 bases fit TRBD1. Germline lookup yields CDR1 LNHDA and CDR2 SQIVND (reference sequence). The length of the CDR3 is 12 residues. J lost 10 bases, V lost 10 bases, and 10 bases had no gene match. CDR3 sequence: CATRTGSREQFF. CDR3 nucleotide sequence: TGTGCCACTCGGACAGGATCAAGGGAGCAGTTCTTC. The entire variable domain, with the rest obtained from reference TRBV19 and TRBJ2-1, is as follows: DGGITQSPKYLFRKEGQNVTLSCEQNLNHDAMYWYRQDPGQGLRLIYYSQIVNDFQKGDIAEGYSVSREKKESFPLTVTSAQKNPTAFYLCATRTGSREQFFGPGTRLTVL.

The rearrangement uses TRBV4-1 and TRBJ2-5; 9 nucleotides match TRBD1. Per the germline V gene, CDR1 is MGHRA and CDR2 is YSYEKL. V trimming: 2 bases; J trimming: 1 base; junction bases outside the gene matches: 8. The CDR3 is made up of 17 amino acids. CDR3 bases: TGCGCCAGCAGCCAACTGTGGGGACAGGGTTTCCAAGAGACCCAGTACTTC. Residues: CASSQLWGQGFQETQYF.

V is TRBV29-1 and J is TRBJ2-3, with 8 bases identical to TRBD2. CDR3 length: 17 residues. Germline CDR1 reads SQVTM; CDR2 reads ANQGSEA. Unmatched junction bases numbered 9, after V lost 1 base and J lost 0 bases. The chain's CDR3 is CSVEGTGTSGSTDTQYF. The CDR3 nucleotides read TGCAGCGTTGAAGGGACCGGGACTAGTGGTAGCACAGATACGCAGTATTTT.

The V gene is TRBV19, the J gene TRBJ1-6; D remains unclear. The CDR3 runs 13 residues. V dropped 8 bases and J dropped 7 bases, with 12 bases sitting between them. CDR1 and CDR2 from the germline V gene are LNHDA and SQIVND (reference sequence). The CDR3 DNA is TGTGCCAGTCAGATTCAGATGAATTCACCCCTCCACTTT. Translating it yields CASQIQMNSPLHF.

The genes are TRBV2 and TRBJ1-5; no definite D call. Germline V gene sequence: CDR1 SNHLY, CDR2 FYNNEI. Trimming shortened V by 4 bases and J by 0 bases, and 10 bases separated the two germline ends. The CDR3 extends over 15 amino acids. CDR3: CASSGGPGSNQPQHF. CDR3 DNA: TGTGCCAGCAGTGGTGGTCCCGGTAGCAATCAGCCCCAGCATTTT.

CDR3 loop: CAVGRVSGANVLTF. CDR3 nucleotides: TGTGCCGTGGGCAGGGTCTCTGGGGCCAACGTCCTGACTTTC. The chain uses TRBV28 and TRBJ2-6; D might be TRBD1 (5 bases). V was clipped by 11 bases and J by 0 bases, with 11 bases between them. The germline V gene encodes CDR1 MDHEN and CDR2 SYDVKM. The CDR3 consists of 14 residues.

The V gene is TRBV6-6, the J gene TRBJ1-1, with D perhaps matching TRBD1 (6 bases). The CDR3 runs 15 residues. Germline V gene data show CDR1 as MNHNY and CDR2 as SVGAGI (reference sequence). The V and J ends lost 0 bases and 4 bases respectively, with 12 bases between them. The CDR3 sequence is CASSYSTQGFTEAFF. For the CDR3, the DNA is TGTGCCAGCAGTTACTCGACACAGGGTTTCACTGAAGCTTTCTTT.

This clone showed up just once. For the CDR3, the DNA is TGTGCCAGCAGACTACGCGAGGGATCCACAGATACGCAGTATTTT. The encoded protein is CASRLREGSTDTQYF. The genes are TRBV7-9 and TRBJ2-3; a weak D match, TRBD2 (5 bases). The germline V gene encodes CDR1 SEHNR and CDR2 FQNEAQ (reference sequence). The CDR3 sequence is 15 residues long. V was clipped by 6 bases and J by 2 bases, with 15 bases between them.

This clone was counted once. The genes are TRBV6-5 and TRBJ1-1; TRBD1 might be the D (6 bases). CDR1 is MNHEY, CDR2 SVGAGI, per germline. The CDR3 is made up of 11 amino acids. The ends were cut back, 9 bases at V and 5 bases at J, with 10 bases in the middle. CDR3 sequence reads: CASVGGTEAFF. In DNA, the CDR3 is TGTGCCAGTGTAGGGGGAACTGAAGCTTTCTTT.

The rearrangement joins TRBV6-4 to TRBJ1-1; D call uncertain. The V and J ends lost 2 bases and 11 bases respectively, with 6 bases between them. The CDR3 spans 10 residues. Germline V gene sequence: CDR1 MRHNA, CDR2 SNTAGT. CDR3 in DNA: TGTGCCAGCAGTGACGAGGAGGCTTTCTTT. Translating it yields CASSDEEAFF.

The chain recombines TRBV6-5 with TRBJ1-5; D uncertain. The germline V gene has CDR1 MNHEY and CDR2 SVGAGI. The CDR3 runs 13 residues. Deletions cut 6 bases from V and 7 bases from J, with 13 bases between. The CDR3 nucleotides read TGTGCCAGCAGGGAGGGTAGTCTACAGCCCCAGCATTTT. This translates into CASREGSLQPQHF.

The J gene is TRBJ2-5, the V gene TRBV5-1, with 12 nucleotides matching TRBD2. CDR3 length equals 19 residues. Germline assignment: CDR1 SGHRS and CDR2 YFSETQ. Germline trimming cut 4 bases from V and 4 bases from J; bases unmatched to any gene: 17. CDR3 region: CASSRDSTPTSGSGETQYF. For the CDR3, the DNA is TGCGCCAGCAGCCGGGACAGTACTCCGACTAGCGGGAGTGGAGAGACCCAGTACTTC.

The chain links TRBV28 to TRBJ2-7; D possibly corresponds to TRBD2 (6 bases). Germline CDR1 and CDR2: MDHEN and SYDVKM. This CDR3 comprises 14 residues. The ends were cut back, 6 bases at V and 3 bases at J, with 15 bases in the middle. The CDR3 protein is CASRGGARHYEQYF. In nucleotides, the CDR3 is TGTGCCAGCAGGGGAGGCGCCCGACACTACGAGCAGTACTTC.

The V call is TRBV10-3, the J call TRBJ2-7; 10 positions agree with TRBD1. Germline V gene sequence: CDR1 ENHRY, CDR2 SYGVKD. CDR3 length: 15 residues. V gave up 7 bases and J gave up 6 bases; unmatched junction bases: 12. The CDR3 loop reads CAIKNTGTGAFEQYF. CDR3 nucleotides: TGTGCCATCAAGAATACCGGGACAGGGGCGTTCGAGCAGTACTTC.

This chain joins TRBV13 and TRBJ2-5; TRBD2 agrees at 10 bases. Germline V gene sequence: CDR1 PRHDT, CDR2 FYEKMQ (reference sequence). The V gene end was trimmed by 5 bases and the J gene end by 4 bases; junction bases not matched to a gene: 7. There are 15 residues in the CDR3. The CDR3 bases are TGTGCCAGCAGCAGAGCGGGAGGGGAGGGAGAGACCCAGTACTTC. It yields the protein CASSRAGGEGETQYF.

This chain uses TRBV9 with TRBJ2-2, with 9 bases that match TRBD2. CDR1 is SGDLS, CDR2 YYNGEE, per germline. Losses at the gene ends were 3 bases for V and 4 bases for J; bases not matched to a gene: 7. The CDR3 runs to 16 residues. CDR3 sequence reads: CASSATGLASTGELFF. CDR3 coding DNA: TGTGCCAGCAGCGCCACAGGACTAGCGAGCACCGGGGAGCTGTTTTTT.

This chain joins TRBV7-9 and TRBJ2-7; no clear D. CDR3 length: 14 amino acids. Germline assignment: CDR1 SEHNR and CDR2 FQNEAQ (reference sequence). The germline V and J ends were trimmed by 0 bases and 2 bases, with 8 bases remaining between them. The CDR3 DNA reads TGTGCCAGCAGCTTAGCCGACAAGCCCTACGAGCAGTACTTC. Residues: CASSLADKPYEQYF.